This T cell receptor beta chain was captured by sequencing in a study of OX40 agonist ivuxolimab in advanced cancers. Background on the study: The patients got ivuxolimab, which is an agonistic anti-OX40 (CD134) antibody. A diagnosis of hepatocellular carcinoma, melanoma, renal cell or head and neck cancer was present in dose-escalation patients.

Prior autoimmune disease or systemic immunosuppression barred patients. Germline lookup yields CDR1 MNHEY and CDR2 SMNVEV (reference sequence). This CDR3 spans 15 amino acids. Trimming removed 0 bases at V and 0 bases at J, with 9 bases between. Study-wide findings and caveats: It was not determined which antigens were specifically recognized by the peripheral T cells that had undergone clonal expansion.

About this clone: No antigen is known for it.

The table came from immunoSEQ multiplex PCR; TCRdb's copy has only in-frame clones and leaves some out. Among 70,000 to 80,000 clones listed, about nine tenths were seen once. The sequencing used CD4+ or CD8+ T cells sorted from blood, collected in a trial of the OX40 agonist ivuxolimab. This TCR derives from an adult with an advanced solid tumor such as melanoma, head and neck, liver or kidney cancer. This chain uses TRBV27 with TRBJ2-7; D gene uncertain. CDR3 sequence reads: CASSLSLALSYEQYF. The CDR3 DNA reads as TGTGCCAGCAGTTTATCCCTCGCTCTCTCCTACGAGCAGTACTTC.